This T cell receptor beta chain was identified during a study of blood T cell repertoires in COVID-19. The CDR3 has 13 amino acids. CDR1 SGHTA and CDR2 FQGNSA come from the germline V gene. With 3 bases removed from V and 3 bases from J, the gap between germline ends came to 9 bases. In the study's own analysis: How many nucleated cells were present was estimated from reference gene primer amplification. Using immunoSEQ multiplex PCR, the repertoire was profiled, and TCRdb retains in-frame clones only, with some absent. Clone size and V and J calls were adopted from that table, with D and trimming inferred from the DNA. Among 250,000 or so clones listed, 70% to 90% were seen once.

This chain links TRBV7-2 with TRBJ2-7; D is unclear. The sequencing sample was made of peripheral blood. The receptor was derived from a young man with COVID-19, enrolled during active disease. CDR3 loop: CASSLRRLYEQYF. CDR3 DNA sequence: TGTGCCAGCAGCTTGCGGCGCCTCTACGAGCAGTACTTC. Full variable domain (outside the CDR3, taken from reference TRBV7-2 and TRBJ2-7): GAGVSQSPSNKVTEKGKDVELRCDPISGHTALYWYRQSLGQGLEFLIYFQGNSAPDKSGLPSDRFSAERTGGSVSTLTIQRTQQEDSAVYLCASSLRRLYEQYFGPGTRLTVT.